This TCR beta chain was identified during a study of human T cells and chemical hapten exposure (dated by TCRdb to the early 2020s). About the full investigation: For sensitization, 2% DPC in acetone was applied to a 2 cm by 2 cm area of upper inner arm skin. Throughout the roughly 24-week study period, patients were also given weekly therapeutic DPC doses on the scalp. Patch testing was performed on the upper back with Finn chambers containing 0.01% DPC, and the patch tests were scored after 6 days according to International Contact Dermatitis Research Group standards. The mostly female patient cohort included alopecia areata with under or over 50% scalp involvement, alopecia totalis and alopecia universalis. Libraries were pooled for sequencing, and variation in per-sample TCR yields was attributed mainly to small differences in library volumes within the pool. In alopecia patients, the study followed how the peripheral blood TCR repertoire changed in vivo over primary and secondary sensitization to diphenylcyclopropenone (DPC), a hapten. Patient blood was sampled pre-sensitization (week 0) and at 2, 6 and about 24 weeks after DPC sensitization. Twenty-nine alopecia patients provided blood for TCR sequencing at one to four time points (pre-sensitization, 2, 6 and 24 weeks). What the authors observed across the whole study: Patch test score was positively correlated with the number of PT1 expanded TCRs, with significance at thresholds 8, 16 and 32 but not at 4. DPC sensitization did not change the number of TCRs with a frequency above 1 in 1000, and there was no evidence of changes in global repertoire structure. Repeated subsampling changed both the strength of the expansion versus patch-test correlation and the threshold at which that correlation became significant. Because every patient had alopecia, a presumed autoimmune disease, the patients' immune response might differ from that of healthy individuals. Compared with pre-sensitization or healthy control sets, expanded TCRs formed significantly more large CDR3 similarity clusters, which is consistent with antigen-driven responses.

Sample time point, as interpreted from the label and publication: patch test 1, 2 weeks after DPC sensitization. Reading the label with the study, this specimen's treatment or condition is: therapeutic diphenylcyclopropenone sensitization with weekly scalp DPC. At each patch-test visit, blood was drawn before the patch test was applied. Patients were considered eligible if aged 18 to 70, diagnosed with alopecia and deemed suitable for DPC therapy, and patients were excluded if pregnant. Unfractionated whole blood was collected in Tempus Blood RNA tubes, and total RNA was extracted from that blood. The junction shows trimming of 9 bases on V and 0 bases on J, and the gene matches do not reach 21 bases of it. The germline V gene specifies SNHLY as CDR1 and FYNNEI as CDR2. The CDR3 runs 20 residues from the cysteine to the phenylalanine. The CDR3 DNA has 60 bases and is translated from base 1. This clonotype was seen many times. This receptor's antigen is unknown. No base-level quality is on record; no much larger clone is a single base apart.

The library was built by means of RACE. The data were produced on a NextSeq 500. During library preparation, unique molecular identifiers were attached to individual cDNA molecules so that TCRs could be counted in a quantitative, reproducible way. Both TCR alpha and TCR beta chains were sequenced from each blood RNA sample. Concerning the study's data processing: A median of around 100,000 TCRs per sample was observed, with a range of roughly 23,224 to 700,000. V, J and CDR3 annotation of the TCR reads was carried out using the Decombinator software suite. To make PS versus PT1 abundance plots, every sample was subsampled to the same number of TCRs (28,000). Expanded TCRs were defined as absent before sensitization and observed at least eight times at the 2-week time point. TCRdb took the public reads, trimmed them with fastp at Q25, ran MiXCR for clone calling and kept in-frame beta chains. Entries that share a CDR3 protein sequence are merged under the most common genes and DNA. The V and J calls follow TCRdb's processing rather than the paper's. The table for this sample lists approximately 350,000 distinct CDR3 sequences; around 6.9% of them were counted only once. The ten largest clones capture less than 10% of the sample.

The chain is made from TRBV2 and TRBJ2-3; 10 bases in between match TRBD2. This TCR was recovered from a woman between 18 and 29 years old with alopecia areata. Some clones in this sample may be carry-over from other donors' samples. The sequenced sample was whole blood, obtained in connection with sensitization to the hapten diphenylcyclopropenone (DPC). Read as DNA, the sequence is TGTGCCAGGTCCACTTTAGTTACTAGCGGGGATTATACTAGCACAGATACGCAGTATTTT. Its product reads: CARSTLVTSGDYTSTDTQYF.